Following are 16 T cell receptor beta chains from one sample sequenced in a study of T cells in localized non-small cell lung cancer. The protocol was immunoSEQ multiplex PCR, while the TCRdb copy is restricted to in-frame clones and leaves out a portion. The repertoire holds tens of thousands of clones, with 70% to 90% as singletons. The sample in question was peripheral blood, obtained before any cancer treatment. These receptors originate from a woman aged 40-70 years with stage I lung adenocarcinoma.

The chain links TRBV6-1 to TRBJ1-4; TRBD1 is a possible D gene (6 bases). The CDR3 extends over 15 amino acids. Looked up from germline, CDR1 is MNHNS and CDR2 is SASEGT. V was trimmed by 5 bases and J by 7 bases, leaving 17 bases between them. CDR3 sequence reads: CASSFTGTGGEKLFF. The CDR3 DNA is TGTGCCAGCAGTTTTACAGGGACTGGGGGTGAAAAACTGTTTTTT.

The gene calls are TRBV27 and TRBJ2-1; 11 bases are a match to TRBD2. The CDR3 has 18 residues. The ends lost 2 bases at V and 5 bases at J; junction bases unmatched: 11. The germline V gene encodes CDR1 MNHEY and CDR2 SMNVEV (reference sequence). CDR3 in DNA: TGTGCCAGCAGTTTAATCCATGCAGTAGCGGGGGGGGACAATGAGCAGTTCTTC. Protein: CASSLIHAVAGGDNEQFF.

This clone appeared a single time. The J gene is TRBJ1-4, the V gene TRBV30; 7 bases agree with TRBD1. V gave up 0 bases and J gave up 4 bases; unmatched junction bases: 2. Germline V gives CDR1 GTSNPN, CDR2 SVGIG (reference sequence). CDR3 length: 14 residues. CDR3 sequence: CAWSVGTVNEKLFF. CDR3 nucleotides: TGTGCCTGGAGTGTTGGGACAGTTAATGAAAAACTGTTTTTT.

The chain recombines TRBV7-6 with TRBJ2-6; D not resolved. V dropped 1 base and J dropped 0 bases, with 7 bases sitting between them. Germline CDR1 and CDR2: SGHVS and FNYEAQ. The CDR3 has 16 amino acids. The CDR3 loop reads CASSLGPNSGANVLTF. DNA for the CDR3: TGTGCCAGCAGCTTAGGTCCGAACTCTGGGGCCAACGTCCTGACTTTC.

The V gene is TRBV5-1, the J gene TRBJ1-1; D is perhaps TRBD1 (5 bases). The V end was cut by 2 bases, the J end by 4 bases, with 12 bases between. Germline V gives CDR1 SGHRS, CDR2 YFSETQ. The CDR3 runs to 14 residues. The CDR3 sequence: CASSLAGRPTEAFF. CDR3 in DNA: TGCGCCAGCAGCTTAGCGGGACGCCCCACTGAAGCTTTCTTT.

This chain joins TRBV6-1 and TRBJ2-3, with no clear D. Germline lookup yields CDR1 MNHNS and CDR2 SASEGT. The CDR3 consists of 14 residues. V was trimmed by 4 bases and J by 0 bases, leaving 8 bases between them. Written as DNA, the CDR3 is TGTGCCAGCAGTGGGGCAGGTAGCACAGATACGCAGTATTTT. Its protein product is CASSGAGSTDTQYF.

The rearrangement joins TRBV19 to TRBJ2-7; 11 positions agree with TRBD1. CDR3 length equals 15 residues. CDR1 is LNHDA and CDR2 is SQIVND in the germline V gene (reference sequence). Trimming cost V 3 bases and J 2 bases; bases outside gene matches: 3. The DNA of the CDR3 is TGTGCCAGTAGTATGGACAGGGGGCCCACCTACGAGCAGTACTTC. Translation gives CASSMDRGPTYEQYF.

The chain joins TRBV5-1 to TRBJ2-5; 9 bases are shared with TRBD1. The better agreement between TRBJ2-7 and the DNA end casts doubt on the J call. This CDR3 is 16 amino acids long. Germline V lookup: CDR1 SGHRS, CDR2 YFSETQ. CDR3 amino acids: CASSPSSGTGTYEQYF. The CDR3 nucleotides read TGCGCCAGCAGCCCCTCTTCCGGGACAGGGACCTACGAGCAGTACTTC.

The gene calls are TRBV6-6 and TRBJ1-1, with no clear D. The V gene lost 8 bases and the J gene lost 3 bases, with 16 bases spanning the gap. Germline V CDR1 and CDR2: MNHNY, SVGAGI (reference sequence). CDR3 length: 14 residues. In nucleotides, the CDR3 is TGTGCCAGCGTACCGGGGTTTGGGGACACTGAAGCTTTCTTT. The encoded protein is CASVPGFGDTEAFF.

The V call is TRBV10-3, the J call TRBJ2-7; tentative D call: TRBD1 (5 bases). In germline, CDR1 is ENHRY, CDR2 SYGVKD. V lost 2 bases and J lost 2, with 10 bases in between. This CDR3 has 14 residues. The CDR3 bases are TGTGCCATCAGTGAGGGACACAGCACCTACGAGCAGTACTTC. This encodes CAISEGHSTYEQYF.

The chain joins TRBV19 to TRBJ1-5; tentative D call: TRBD1 (5 bases). Trimming removed 7 bases at V and 6 bases at J, with 13 bases between. This CDR3 spans 13 amino acids. Germline V gene data show CDR1 as LNHDA and CDR2 as SQIVND (reference sequence). The CDR3 here is CASTLGGGQPQHF. CDR3 DNA sequence: TGTGCCAGTACTCTGGGGGGGGGTCAGCCCCAGCATTTT.

The rearrangement links TRBV7-2 to TRBJ2-7; TRBD2 agrees at 9 bases. Losses at the gene ends were 5 bases for V and 5 bases for J; bases not matched to a gene: 10. The CDR3 length is 15 residues. Germline-derived CDR1 and CDR2 are SGHTA and FQGNSA. The CDR3 reads CASSPPAGGPNEQYF. CDR3 bases: TGTGCCAGCAGCCCCCCAGCGGGGGGTCCCAACGAGCAGTACTTC.

The V and J genes are TRBV4-2 and TRBJ2-2; D is undetermined. The length of the CDR3 is 15 residues. V gave up 0 bases and J gave up 3 bases, with 8 bases separating them. Looked up from germline, CDR1 is LGHNA and CDR2 is YNFKEQ. The CDR3 loop reads CASSQDKAYTGELFF. Here the CDR3 DNA reads TGTGCCAGCAGCCAAGATAAGGCTTACACCGGGGAGCTGTTTTTT.

The rearrangement links TRBV2 to TRBJ2-7; 8 bases are a match to TRBD2. The ends lost 6 bases at V and 1 base at J; junction bases unmatched: 2. The CDR3 contains 13 residues. Germline CDR1 is SNHLY and CDR2 is FYNNEI. The CDR3 loop is CASSGGASYEQYF. The DNA of the CDR3 is TGTGCCAGCAGCGGGGGGGCATCCTACGAGCAGTACTTC.

A single count supports this clone. The J gene is TRBJ2-1, the V gene TRBV6-4, with D possibly TRBD1 on 7 matching bases. The V gene lost 4 bases and the J gene lost 0 bases, with 16 bases spanning the gap. Germline V gives CDR1 MRHNA, CDR2 SNTAGT. CDR3 length equals 17 residues. The CDR3 protein is CASSAGGQGGSYNEQFF. CDR3 in DNA: TGTGCCAGCAGTGCCGGGGGTCAGGGGGGCTCCTACAATGAGCAGTTCTTC.

The J gene is TRBJ2-3, the V gene TRBV6-5, with D maybe TRBD2 (6 bases). The CDR3 spans 12 residues. In germline, CDR1 is MNHEY, CDR2 SVGAGI. The germline V and J ends were trimmed by 6 bases and 7 bases, with 11 bases remaining between them. As DNA, the CDR3 is TGTGCCAGCAGCCTGGACTATTATACGCAGTATTTT. Amino acid sequence: CASSLDYYTQYF.